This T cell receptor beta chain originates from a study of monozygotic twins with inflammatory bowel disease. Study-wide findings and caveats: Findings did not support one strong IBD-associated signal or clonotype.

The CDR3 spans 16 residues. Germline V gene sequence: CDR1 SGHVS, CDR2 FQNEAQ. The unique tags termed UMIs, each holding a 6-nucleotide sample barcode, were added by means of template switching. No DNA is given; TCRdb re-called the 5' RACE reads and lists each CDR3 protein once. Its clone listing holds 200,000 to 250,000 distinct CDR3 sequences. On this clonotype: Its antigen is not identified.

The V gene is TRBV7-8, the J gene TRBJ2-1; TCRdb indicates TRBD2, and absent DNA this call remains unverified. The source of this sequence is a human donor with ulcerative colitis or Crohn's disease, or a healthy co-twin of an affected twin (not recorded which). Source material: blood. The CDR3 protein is CASSVAQGGYYNEQFF. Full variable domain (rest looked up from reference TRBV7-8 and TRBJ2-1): GAGVSQSPRYKVAKRGQDVALRCDPISGHVSLFWYQQALGQGPEFLTYFQNEAQLDKSGLPSDRFFAERPEGSVSTLKIQRTQQEDSAVYLCASSVAQGGYYNEQFFGPGTRLTVL.